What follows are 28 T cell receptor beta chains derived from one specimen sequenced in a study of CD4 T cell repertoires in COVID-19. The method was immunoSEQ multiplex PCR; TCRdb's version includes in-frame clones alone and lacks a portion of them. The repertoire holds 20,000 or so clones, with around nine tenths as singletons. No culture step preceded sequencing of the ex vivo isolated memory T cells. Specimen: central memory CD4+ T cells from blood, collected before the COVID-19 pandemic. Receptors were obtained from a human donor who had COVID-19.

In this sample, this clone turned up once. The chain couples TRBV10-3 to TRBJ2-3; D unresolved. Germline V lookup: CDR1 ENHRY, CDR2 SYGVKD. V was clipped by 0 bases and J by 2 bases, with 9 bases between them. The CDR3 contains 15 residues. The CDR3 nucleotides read TGTGCCATCAGTGAGTCGAGGTCAATCACAGATACGCAGTATTTT. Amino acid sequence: CAISESRSITDTQYF.

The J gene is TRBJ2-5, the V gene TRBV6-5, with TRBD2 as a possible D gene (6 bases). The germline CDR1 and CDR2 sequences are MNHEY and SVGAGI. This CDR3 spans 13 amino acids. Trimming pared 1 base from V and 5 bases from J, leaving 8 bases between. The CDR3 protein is CASSYFGGETQYF. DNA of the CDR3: TGTGCCAGCAGTTACTTCGGGGGTGAGACCCAGTACTTC.

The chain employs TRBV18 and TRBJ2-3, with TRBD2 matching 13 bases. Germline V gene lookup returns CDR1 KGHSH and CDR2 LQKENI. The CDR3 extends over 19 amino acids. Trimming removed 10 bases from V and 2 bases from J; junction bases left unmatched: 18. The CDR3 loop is CANRRDVGLAGNYTDTQYF. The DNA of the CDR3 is TGTGCCAACCGCCGGGACGTGGGACTAGCGGGGAACTACACAGATACGCAGTATTTT. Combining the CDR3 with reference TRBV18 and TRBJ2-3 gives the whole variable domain NAGVMQNPRHLVRRRGQEARLRCSPMKGHSHVYWYRQLPEEGLKFMVYLQKENIIDESGMPKERFSAEFPKEGPSILRIQQVVRGDSAAYFCANRRDVGLAGNYTDTQYFGPGTRLTVL.

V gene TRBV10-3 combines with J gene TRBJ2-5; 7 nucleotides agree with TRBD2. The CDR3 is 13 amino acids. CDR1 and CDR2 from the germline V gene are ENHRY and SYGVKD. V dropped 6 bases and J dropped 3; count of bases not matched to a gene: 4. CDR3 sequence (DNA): TGTGCCATCAGGGGAGGGCCGGAAGAGACCCAGTACTTC. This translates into CAIRGGPEETQYF.

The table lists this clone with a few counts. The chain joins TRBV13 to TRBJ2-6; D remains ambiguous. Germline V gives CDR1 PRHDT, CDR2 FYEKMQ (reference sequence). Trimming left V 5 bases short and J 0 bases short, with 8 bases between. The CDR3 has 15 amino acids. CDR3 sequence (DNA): TGTGCCAGCAGCCCTCCTAACTCTGGGGCCAACGTCCTGACTTTC. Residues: CASSPPNSGANVLTF.

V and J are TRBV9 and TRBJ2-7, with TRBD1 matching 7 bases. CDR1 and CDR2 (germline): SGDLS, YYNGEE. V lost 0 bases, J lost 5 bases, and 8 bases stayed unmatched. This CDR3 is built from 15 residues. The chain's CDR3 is CASSVAGQYQHEQYF. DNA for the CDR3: TGTGCCAGCAGCGTAGCGGGACAGTACCAGCACGAGCAGTACTTC.

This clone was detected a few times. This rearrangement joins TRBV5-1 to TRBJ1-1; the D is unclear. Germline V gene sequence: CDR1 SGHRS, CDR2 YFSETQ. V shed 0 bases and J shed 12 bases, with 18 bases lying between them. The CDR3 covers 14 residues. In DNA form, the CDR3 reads TGCGCCAGCAGCTTGGATTTGGCCCCTTCTTTGCCTTTCTTT. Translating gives CASSLDLAPSLPFF. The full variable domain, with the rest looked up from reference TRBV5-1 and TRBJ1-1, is KAGVTQTPRYLIKTRGQQVTLSCSPISGHRSVSWYQQTPGQGLQFLFEYFSETQRNKGNFPGRFSGRQFSNSRSEMNVSTLELGDSALYLCASSLDLAPSLPFFGQGTRLTVV.

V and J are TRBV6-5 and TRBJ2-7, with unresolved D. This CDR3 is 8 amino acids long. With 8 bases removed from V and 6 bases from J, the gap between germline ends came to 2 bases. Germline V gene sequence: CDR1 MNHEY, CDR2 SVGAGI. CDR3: CASLEQYF. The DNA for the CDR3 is TGTGCCAGCCTCGAGCAGTACTTC.

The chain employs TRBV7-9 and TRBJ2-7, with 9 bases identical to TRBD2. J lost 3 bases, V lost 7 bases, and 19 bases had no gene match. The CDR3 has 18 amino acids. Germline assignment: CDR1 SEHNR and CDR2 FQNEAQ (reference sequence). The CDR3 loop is CASIPGAIAGAGSYEQYF. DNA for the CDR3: TGTGCCAGCATTCCAGGCGCGATAGCGGGAGCCGGAAGCTACGAGCAGTACTTC.

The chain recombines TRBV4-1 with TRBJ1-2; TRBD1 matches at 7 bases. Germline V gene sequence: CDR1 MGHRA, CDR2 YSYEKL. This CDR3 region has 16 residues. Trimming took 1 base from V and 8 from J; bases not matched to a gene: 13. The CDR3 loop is CASSQGDGQAFGGYTF. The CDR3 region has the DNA TGCGCCAGCAGCCAAGGGGACGGACAGGCATTTGGGGGCTACACCTTC.

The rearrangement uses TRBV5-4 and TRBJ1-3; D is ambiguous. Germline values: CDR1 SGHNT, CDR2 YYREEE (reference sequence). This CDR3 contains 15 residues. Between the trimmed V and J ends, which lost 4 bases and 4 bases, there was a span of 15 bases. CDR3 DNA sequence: TGTGCCAGCAGCGCTGGAGGGCGGTCGGGAAACACCATATATTTT. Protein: CASSAGGRSGNTIYF.

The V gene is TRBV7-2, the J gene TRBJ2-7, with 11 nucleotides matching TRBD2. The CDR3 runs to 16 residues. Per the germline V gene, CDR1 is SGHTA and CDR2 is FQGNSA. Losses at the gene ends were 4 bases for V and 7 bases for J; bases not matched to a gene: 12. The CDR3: CASSSQMALAGAEQYF. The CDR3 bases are TGTGCCAGCAGCTCACAAATGGCACTAGCGGGAGCAGAGCAGTACTTC.

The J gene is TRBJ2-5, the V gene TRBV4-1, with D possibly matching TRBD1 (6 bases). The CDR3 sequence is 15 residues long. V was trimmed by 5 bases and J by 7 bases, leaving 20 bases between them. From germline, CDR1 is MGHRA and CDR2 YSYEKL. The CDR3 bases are TGCGCCAGCAGCTACAGGGAATTCGGCGCTGGGACCCAGTACTTC. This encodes CASSYREFGAGTQYF.

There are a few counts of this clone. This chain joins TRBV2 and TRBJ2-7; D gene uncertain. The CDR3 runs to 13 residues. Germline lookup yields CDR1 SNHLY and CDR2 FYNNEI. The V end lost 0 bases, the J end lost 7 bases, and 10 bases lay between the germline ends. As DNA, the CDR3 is TGTGCCAGCAGTGAAGCGCTTCAGTGGGAGCAGTACTTC. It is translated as CASSEALQWEQYF.

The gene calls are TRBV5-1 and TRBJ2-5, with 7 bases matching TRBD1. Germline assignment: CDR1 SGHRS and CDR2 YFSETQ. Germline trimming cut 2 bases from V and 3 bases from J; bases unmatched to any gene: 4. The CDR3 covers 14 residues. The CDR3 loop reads CASSFGQAEETQYF. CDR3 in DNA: TGCGCCAGCAGCTTTGGACAGGCCGAAGAGACCCAGTACTTC.

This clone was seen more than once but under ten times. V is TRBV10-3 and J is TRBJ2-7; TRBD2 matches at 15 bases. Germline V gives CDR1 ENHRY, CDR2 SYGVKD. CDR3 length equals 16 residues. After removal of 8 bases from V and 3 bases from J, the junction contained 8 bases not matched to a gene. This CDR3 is CAIQPGLAGGDYEQYF. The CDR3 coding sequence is TGTGCCATCCAGCCGGGACTAGCGGGGGGTGACTACGAGCAGTACTTC.

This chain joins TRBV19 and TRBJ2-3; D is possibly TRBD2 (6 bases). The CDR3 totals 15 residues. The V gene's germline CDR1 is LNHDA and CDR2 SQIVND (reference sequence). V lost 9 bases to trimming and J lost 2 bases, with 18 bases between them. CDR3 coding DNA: TGTGCCAGCACTGTACGGGGACTGAACACAGATACGCAGTATTTT. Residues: CASTVRGLNTDTQYF. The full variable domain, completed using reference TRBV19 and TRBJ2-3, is DGGITQSPKYLFRKEGQNVTLSCEQNLNHDAMYWYRQDPGQGLRLIYYSQIVNDFQKGDIAEGYSVSREKKESFPLTVTSAQKNPTAFYLCASTVRGLNTDTQYFGPGTRLTVL.

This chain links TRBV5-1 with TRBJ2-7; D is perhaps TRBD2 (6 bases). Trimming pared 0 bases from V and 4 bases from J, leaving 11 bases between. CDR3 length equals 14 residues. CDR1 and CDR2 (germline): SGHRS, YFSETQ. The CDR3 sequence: CASSLESSEYEQYF. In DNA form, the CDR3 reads TGCGCCAGCAGCTTGGAATCTAGCGAGTACGAGCAGTACTTC.

The CDR3 DNA sequence: TGTGCCAGCATACCCCCCACTGGAGGGTCTGGAAACACCATATATTTT. It yields the protein CASIPPTGGSGNTIYF. This chain joins TRBV6-6 and TRBJ1-3; no clear D. Germline lookup yields CDR1 MNHNY and CDR2 SVGAGI (reference sequence). V lost 7 bases to trimming and J lost 1 base, with 17 bases between them. CDR3 length equals 16 residues.

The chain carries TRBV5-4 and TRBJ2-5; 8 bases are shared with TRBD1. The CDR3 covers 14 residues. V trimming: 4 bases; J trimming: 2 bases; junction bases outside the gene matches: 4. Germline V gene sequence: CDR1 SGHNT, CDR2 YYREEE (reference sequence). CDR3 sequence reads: CASSPGQAQETQYF. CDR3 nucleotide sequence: TGTGCCAGCAGCCCGGGACAGGCGCAAGAGACCCAGTACTTC.

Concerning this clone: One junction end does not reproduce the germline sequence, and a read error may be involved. The CDR3 DNA reads as TGTGCCTGGAGTTCCGGGACTACCAGGCTCTTC. Translating gives CAWSSGTTRLF. The chain employs TRBV30 and TRBJ2-1; 7 nucleotides match TRBD2. CDR3 length: 11 residues. CDR1 is GTSNPN and CDR2 is SVGIG in the germline V gene (reference sequence).

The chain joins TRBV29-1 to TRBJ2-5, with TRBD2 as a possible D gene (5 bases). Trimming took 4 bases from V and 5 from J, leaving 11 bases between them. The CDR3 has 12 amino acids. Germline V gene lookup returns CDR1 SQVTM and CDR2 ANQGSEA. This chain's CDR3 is CSVVTRAETQYF. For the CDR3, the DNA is TGCAGCGTTGTTACTAGAGCGGAGACCCAGTACTTC.

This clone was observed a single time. The CDR3 DNA is TGTGCCAGCAGGGGGGGACAGGGGGCGGAAAAACTGTTTTTT. It yields the protein CASRGGQGAEKLFF. V is TRBV6-1 and J is TRBJ1-4; 12 bases align to TRBD1. CDR1 is MNHNS and CDR2 is SASEGT in the germline V gene. The CDR3 is 14 amino acids. V was pared by 6 bases and J by 8 bases, with 4 bases of the junction left unmatched.

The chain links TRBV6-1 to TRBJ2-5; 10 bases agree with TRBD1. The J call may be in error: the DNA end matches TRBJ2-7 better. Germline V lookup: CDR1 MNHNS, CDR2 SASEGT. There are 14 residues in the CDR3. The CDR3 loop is CASSRDRGGYEQYF. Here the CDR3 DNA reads TGTGCCAGCAGCCGGGACAGGGGCGGGTACGAGCAGTACTTC.

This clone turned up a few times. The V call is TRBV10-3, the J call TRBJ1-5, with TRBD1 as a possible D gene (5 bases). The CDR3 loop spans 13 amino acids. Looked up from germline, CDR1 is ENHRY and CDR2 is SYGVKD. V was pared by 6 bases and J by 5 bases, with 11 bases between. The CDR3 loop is CAIRFDRDQPQHF. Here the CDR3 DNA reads TGTGCCATCAGATTCGACAGAGATCAGCCCCAGCATTTT.

This CDR3 is CASSFFPDNSEAFF. CDR3 DNA sequence: TGTGCCAGCAGTTTTTTCCCGGACAACTCTGAAGCTTTCTTT. This rearrangement joins TRBV6-6 to TRBJ1-1, with D possibly matching TRBD1 (5 bases). The length of the CDR3 is 14 residues. Trimming left V 4 bases short and J 6 bases short, with 15 bases between. Germline V lookup: CDR1 MNHNY, CDR2 SVGAGI (reference sequence).

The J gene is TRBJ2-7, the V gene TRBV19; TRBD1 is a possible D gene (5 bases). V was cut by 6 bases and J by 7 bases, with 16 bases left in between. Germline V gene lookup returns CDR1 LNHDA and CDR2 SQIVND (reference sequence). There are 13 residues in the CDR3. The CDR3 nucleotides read TGTGCCAGTAGGGCCCGTGGAACAGGTGAGCAGTACTTC. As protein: CASRARGTGEQYF.

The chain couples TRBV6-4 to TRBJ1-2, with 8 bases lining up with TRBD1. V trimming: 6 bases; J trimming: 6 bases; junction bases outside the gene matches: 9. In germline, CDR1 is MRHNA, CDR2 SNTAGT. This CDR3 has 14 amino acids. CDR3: CASSNRQGRDGYTF. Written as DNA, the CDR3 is TGTGCCAGCAGCAACAGACAGGGGCGGGATGGCTACACCTTC.